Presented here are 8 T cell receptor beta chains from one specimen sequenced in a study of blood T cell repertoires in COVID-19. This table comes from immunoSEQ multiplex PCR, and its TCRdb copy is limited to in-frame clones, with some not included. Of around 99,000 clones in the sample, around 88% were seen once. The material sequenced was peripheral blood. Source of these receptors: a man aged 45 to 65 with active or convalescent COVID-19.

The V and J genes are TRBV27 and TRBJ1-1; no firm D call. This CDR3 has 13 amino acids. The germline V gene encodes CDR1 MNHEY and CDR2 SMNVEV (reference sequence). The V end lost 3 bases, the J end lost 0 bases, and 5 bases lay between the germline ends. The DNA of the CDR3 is TGTGCCAGCAGTTTCTTAATGAACACTGAAGCTTTCTTT. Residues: CASSFLMNTEAFF.

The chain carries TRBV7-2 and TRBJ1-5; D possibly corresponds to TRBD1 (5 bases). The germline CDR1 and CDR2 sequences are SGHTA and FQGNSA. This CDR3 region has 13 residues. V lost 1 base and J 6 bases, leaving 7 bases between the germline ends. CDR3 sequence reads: CASSLEGFQPQHF. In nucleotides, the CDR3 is TGTGCCAGCAGCTTAGAGGGGTTTCAGCCCCAGCATTTT.

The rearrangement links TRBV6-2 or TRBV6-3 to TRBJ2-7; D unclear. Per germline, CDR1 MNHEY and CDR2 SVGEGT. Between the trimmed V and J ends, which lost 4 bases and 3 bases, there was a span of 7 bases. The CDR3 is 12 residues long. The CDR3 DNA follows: TGTGCCAGCAGTTTGAGGAACTACGAGCAGTACTTC. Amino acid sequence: CASSLRNYEQYF.

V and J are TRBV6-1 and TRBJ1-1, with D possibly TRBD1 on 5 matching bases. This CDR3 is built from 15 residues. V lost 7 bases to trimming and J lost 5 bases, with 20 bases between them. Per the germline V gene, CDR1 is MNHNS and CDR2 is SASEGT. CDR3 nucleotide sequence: TGTGCCAGCACCTCCCCCGGGGGTGTACGGACTGAAGCTTTCTTT. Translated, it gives CASTSPGGVRTEAFF.

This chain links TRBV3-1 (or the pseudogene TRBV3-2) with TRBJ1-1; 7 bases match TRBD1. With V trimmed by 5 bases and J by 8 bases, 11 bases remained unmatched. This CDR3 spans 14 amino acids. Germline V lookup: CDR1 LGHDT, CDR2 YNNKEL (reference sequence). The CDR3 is CASSTRDSPREAFF. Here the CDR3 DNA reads TGTGCCAGCAGCACCCGGGACAGCCCTCGGGAAGCTTTCTTT.

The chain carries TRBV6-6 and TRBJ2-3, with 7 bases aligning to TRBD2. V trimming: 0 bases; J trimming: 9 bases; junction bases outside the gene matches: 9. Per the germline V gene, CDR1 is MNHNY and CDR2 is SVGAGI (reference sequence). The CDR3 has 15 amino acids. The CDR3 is CASSYSSGARITQYF. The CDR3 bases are TGTGCCAGCAGTTACTCGAGCGGGGCACGCATAACGCAGTATTTT.

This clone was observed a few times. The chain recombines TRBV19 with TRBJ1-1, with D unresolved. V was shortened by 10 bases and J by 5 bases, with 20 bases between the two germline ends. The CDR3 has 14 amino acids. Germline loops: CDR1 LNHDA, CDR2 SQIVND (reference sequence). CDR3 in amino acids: CATYLVGSGTEAFF. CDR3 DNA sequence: TGTGCCACCTACCTTGTAGGAAGCGGGACTGAAGCTTTCTTT.

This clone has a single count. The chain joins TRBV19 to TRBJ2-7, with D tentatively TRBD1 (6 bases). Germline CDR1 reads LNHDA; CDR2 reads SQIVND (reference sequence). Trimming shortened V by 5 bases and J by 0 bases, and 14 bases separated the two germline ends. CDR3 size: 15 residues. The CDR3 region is CASSPGAGDSYEQYF. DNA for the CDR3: TGTGCCAGTAGTCCCGGGGCAGGGGACTCCTACGAGCAGTACTTC.